This T cell receptor (beta chain) was captured by sequencing in a study of cytomegalovirus exposure and HLA in healthy donors. With 4 bases clipped from V and 0 bases from J, the junction kept 6 bases outside the gene matches. The germline V gene encodes CDR1 LGHNA and CDR2 YSLEER. There are 15 residues in the CDR3. This PCR relied on a set of 60 Vbeta primers and 13 Jbeta primers. Data came from immunoSEQ multiplex PCR; TCRdb stores just in-frame clones and leaves some out. The sample carries around 93,000 clones, approximately 85% recorded once. The chain has TRBV4-3 and TRBJ2-7; 7 nucleotides line up with TRBD2. Sequencing used PBMCs. This clonotype originated in a man younger than 45 in good health and CMV-seropositive. The CDR3 coding sequence is TGCGCCAGCAGCCGGGGGGAGGGTGGCTCCTACGAGCAGTACTTC. Its protein is CASSRGEGGSYEQYF.